A single sample is the source of the 24 T cell receptor beta chains below, sequenced in a study of cytomegalovirus exposure and HLA in healthy donors. The PCR used 60 Vbeta and 13 Jbeta primers. Generated by immunoSEQ multiplex PCR, the TCRdb table keeps only in-frame clones and is missing some. The sample lists under 130,000 clones; about 13% were seen once. Sequencing was performed on PBMCs. The receptors were gathered from a man in his forties or fifties in good health and CMV-seropositive.

The chain combines TRBV5-1 with TRBJ2-3; tentatively, D is TRBD2 (6 bases). Germline CDR1 reads SGHRS; CDR2 reads YFSETQ. The CDR3 is 16 residues long. With 4 bases removed from V and 2 bases from J, the gap between germline ends came to 17 bases. The CDR3 here is CASSPISASATDTQYF. The CDR3 DNA reads TGCGCCAGCAGCCCTATCAGCGCTAGCGCCACAGATACGCAGTATTTT.

This clone was observed a handful of times. The chain joins TRBV28 to TRBJ2-1; 10 positions agree with TRBD2. From germline, CDR1 is MDHEN and CDR2 SYDVKM. This CDR3 comprises 16 residues. The junction had 4 bases not matched to a gene; V was cut back by 5 bases and J by 0 bases. This CDR3 reads CASSRTSGGSYNEQFF. The CDR3 DNA is TGTGCCAGCAGTCGGACTAGCGGAGGCTCCTACAATGAGCAGTTCTTC.

The chain is built from TRBV19 and TRBJ2-1; the D gene is possibly TRBD2 (6 bases). The germline gives CDR1 LNHDA, CDR2 SQIVND (reference sequence). The CDR3 contains 14 residues. V was clipped by 7 bases and J by 2 bases, with 12 bases between them. The CDR3 DNA reads TGTGCCAGTACAGTGGGGGGTCCCTACAATGAGCAGTTCTTC. The encoded protein is CASTVGGPYNEQFF. Variable domain in full (rest from reference TRBV19 and TRBJ2-1): DGGITQSPKYLFRKEGQNVTLSCEQNLNHDAMYWYRQDPGQGLRLIYYSQIVNDFQKGDIAEGYSVSREKKESFPLTVTSAQKNPTAFYLCASTVGGPYNEQFFGPGTRLTVL.

This clone came up a few times. This rearrangement joins TRBV7-2 to TRBJ1-2; D uncertain. CDR3 length equals 15 residues. The V gene lost 5 bases and the J gene lost 4 bases, with 17 bases spanning the gap. Germline V CDR1 and CDR2: SGHTA, FQGNSA. The DNA for the CDR3 is TGTGCCAGCAGCGGGCGGGATCGCCAGGCCTATGGCTACACCTTC. This sequence encodes CASSGRDRQAYGYTF.

This clone was recorded a few times. The chain links TRBV5-3 to TRBJ1-2; the D is unclear. TRBV5-3 is noted as an ORF with a role that remains uncertain. V was pared by 1 base and J by 7 bases, with 11 bases between. The CDR3 loop spans 13 amino acids. In nucleotides, the CDR3 is TGTGCCAGAAGCTTGTCTAGGCGGTTTGGCTACACCTTC. Protein sequence: CARSLSRRFGYTF.

This clone was picked up a small number of times. The chain is built from TRBV11-3 and TRBJ2-1, with D perhaps matching TRBD2 (5 bases). The V and J ends lost 4 bases and 8 bases respectively, with 15 bases between them. The CDR3 extends over 14 amino acids. The germline CDR1 and CDR2 sequences are SGHNT and YENEEA. The CDR3 protein is CASSWTALAHEQFF. The CDR3 DNA reads as TGTGCCAGCAGCTGGACGGCGCTAGCCCATGAGCAGTTCTTC. Looking up the rest from reference TRBV11-3 and TRBJ2-1 gives the full variable domain: EAGVVQSPRYKIIEKKQPVAFWCNPISGHNTLYWYLQNLGQGPELLIRYENEEAVDDSQLPKDRFSAERLKGVDSTLKIQPAELGDSAVYLCASSWTALAHEQFFGPGTRLTVL.

This clone showed up just a few times. This chain links TRBV27 with TRBJ2-7; 9 bases agree with TRBD2. The CDR3 contains 15 residues. CDR1 is MNHEY and CDR2 is SMNVEV in the germline V gene (reference sequence). J gave up 2 bases and V 5 bases, and 7 bases lay outside the gene matches. CDR3 region: CASSPRPSGTYEQYF. CDR3 coding DNA: TGTGCCAGCAGTCCTCGCCCTAGCGGGACCTACGAGCAGTACTTC.

The genes are TRBV10-3 and TRBJ2-7, with 8 positions matching TRBD2. V lost 3 bases to trimming and J lost 4 bases; unmatched junction nucleotides: 11. CDR1 and CDR2 from the germline V gene are ENHRY and SYGVKD. The CDR3 has 16 residues. CDR3 bases: TGTGCCATCAGTGACCTCCCCAGCGGGAGTGCGTACGAGCAGTACTTC. This sequence encodes CAISDLPSGSAYEQYF.

This clone was counted only a few times. V gene TRBV11-2 combines with J gene TRBJ1-1; 8 bases are a match to TRBD1. V trimming: 5 bases; J trimming: 5 bases; junction bases outside the gene matches: 10. Per germline, CDR1 SGHAT and CDR2 FQNNGV. The CDR3 runs 15 residues. The chain's CDR3 is CASSLKVDRETEAFF. The CDR3 region has the DNA TGTGCCAGCAGCCTTAAGGTGGACAGGGAGACTGAAGCTTTCTTT. The whole variable domain, filled in from reference TRBV11-2 and TRBJ1-1, reads EAGVAQSPRYKIIEKRQSVAFWCNPISGHATLYWYQQILGQGPKLLIQFQNNGVVDDSQLPKDRFSAERLKGVDSTLKIQPAKLEDSAVYLCASSLKVDRETEAFFGQGTRLTVV.

The chain is built from TRBV28 and TRBJ2-7, with TRBD1 matching over 7 bases. With 7 bases clipped from V and 4 bases from J, the junction kept 7 bases outside the gene matches. This CDR3 is built from 13 residues. Germline CDR1 and CDR2: MDHEN and SYDVKM. The CDR3 coding sequence is TGTGCCAGCACTCCCCCACAGGGGTACGAGCAGTACTTC. It encodes CASTPPQGYEQYF. The whole variable domain, remainder taken from reference TRBV28 and TRBJ2-7, is DVKVTQSSRYLVKRTGEKVFLECVQDMDHENMFWYRQDPGLGLRLIYFSYDVKMKEKGDIPEGYSVSREKKERFSLILESASTNQTSMYLCASTPPQGYEQYFGPGTRLTVT.

The rearrangement joins TRBV5-4 to TRBJ1-3; 7 bases align to TRBD1. The CDR3 has 13 amino acids. V dropped 1 base and J dropped 8; count of bases not matched to a gene: 3. From germline, CDR1 is SGHNT and CDR2 YYREEE (reference sequence). The DNA for the CDR3 is TGTGCCAGCAGCTTGACAGGGGTTGACACCATATATTTT. It specifies CASSLTGVDTIYF.

This clone was observed a handful of times. V gene TRBV9 combines with J gene TRBJ1-1; D possibly corresponds to TRBD1 (6 bases). This CDR3 comprises 14 residues. CDR1 and CDR2 (germline): SGDLS, YYNGEE. V dropped 4 bases and J dropped 1 base, with 11 bases sitting between them. The DNA for the CDR3 is TGTGCCAGCAGCCCGGGACAATCGAACACTGAAGCTTTCTTT. The encoded protein is CASSPGQSNTEAFF.

This sequence joins TRBV11-2 and TRBJ2-1, with TRBD2 matching over 10 bases. V was pared by 0 bases and J by 3 bases, with 2 bases of the junction left unmatched. The V gene's germline CDR1 is SGHAT and CDR2 FQNNGV. The CDR3 is made up of 16 amino acids. The CDR3 DNA reads TGTGCCAGCAGCTTAGAAGGACTAGCGGACTACAATGAGCAGTTCTTC. Translation: CASSLEGLADYNEQFF.

The chain combines TRBV21-1 with TRBJ2-5; the DNA was not used to check the table's D call, TRBD2. TRBV21-1 corresponds to a pseudogene. There are 18 residues in the CDR3. The CDR3 coding sequence is TGTGCCCCGAGAAATAACGGCGGGACCCCGATCGTACCAACGACCCAGTACTTC. Translating it yields CAPRNNGGTPIVPTTQYF.

The sample holds a few counts of this clone. This chain uses TRBV18 with TRBJ2-2; 8 bases match TRBD1. Unmatched junction bases numbered 5, after V lost 3 bases and J lost 5 bases. The CDR3 contains 15 residues. The germline V gene encodes CDR1 KGHSH and CDR2 LQKENI. The CDR3: CASSPDRVATGELFF. Written as DNA, the CDR3 is TGTGCCAGCTCACCGGACAGGGTAGCTACCGGGGAGCTGTTTTTT.

The V and J genes are TRBV7-2 and TRBJ1-1, with D uncertain. This CDR3 has 14 residues. Germline V gene sequence: CDR1 SGHTA, CDR2 FQGNSA. V shed 2 bases and J shed 4 bases, with 11 bases lying between them. CDR3 nucleotides: TGTGCCAGCAGCTTAAGTAGAGGAGTCACTGAAGCTTTCTTT. It encodes CASSLSRGVTEAFF. The variable domain in full, with the rest retrieved from reference TRBV7-2 and TRBJ1-1, is GAGVSQSPSNKVTEKGKDVELRCDPISGHTALYWYRQSLGQGLEFLIYFQGNSAPDKSGLPSDRFSAERTGGSVSTLTIQRTQQEDSAVYLCASSLSRGVTEAFFGQGTRLTVV.

CDR3 loop: CASNAGAYNEQFF. CDR3 DNA: TGTGCCAGCAACGCAGGGGCCTACAATGAGCAGTTCTTC. The chain has TRBV2 and TRBJ2-1; weak D call: TRBD1 (6 bases). Deletions cut 7 bases from V and 2 bases from J, with 9 bases between. Germline CDR1 reads SNHLY; CDR2 reads FYNNEI. The CDR3 consists of 13 residues.

V and J are TRBV5-1 and TRBJ1-2; D uncertain. Germline V gene data show CDR1 as SGHRS and CDR2 as YFSETQ. The V and J ends lost 0 bases and 7 bases respectively, with 10 bases between them. CDR3 length equals 13 residues. For the CDR3, the DNA is TGCGCCAGCAGCTTGGTAGTACGGGGTGGCTACACCTTC. Translation: CASSLVVRGGYTF.

This chain joins TRBV29-1 and TRBJ1-2, with 8 bases that match TRBD1. The V segment lost 6 bases and the J segment 7 bases; nucleotides outside the gene matches: 7. Germline V gives CDR1 SQVTM, CDR2 ANQGSEA. This CDR3 region has 12 residues. Here the CDR3 DNA reads TGCAGCGTCGGTGACAGGGGCGTTGGCTACACCTTC. Its translation is CSVGDRGVGYTF. The full variable domain, rest sourced from reference TRBV29-1 and TRBJ1-2, is SAVISQKPSRDICQRGTSLTIQCQVDSQVTMMFWYRQQPGQSLTLIATANQGSEATYESGFVIDKFPISRPNLTFSTLTVSNMSPEDSSIYLCSVGDRGVGYTFGSGTRLTVV.

The CDR3 protein is CASSPRTGWDEKLFF. The CDR3 nucleotides are TGTGCCAGCAGCCCTCGGACAGGGTGGGACGAAAAACTGTTTTTT. The chain has TRBV14 and TRBJ1-4, with 8 bases that match TRBD1. Germline V gene lookup returns CDR1 SGHDN and CDR2 FVKESK. V trimming: 4 bases; J trimming: 8 bases; junction bases outside the gene matches: 9. The CDR3 is made up of 15 amino acids.

V gene TRBV28 combines with J gene TRBJ2-7; TRBD1 agrees at 7 bases. With 5 bases clipped from V and 2 bases from J, the junction kept 9 bases outside the gene matches. Germline-derived CDR1 and CDR2 are MDHEN and SYDVKM. This CDR3 contains 15 residues. CDR3 nucleotide sequence: TGTGCCAGCAGTCCTGGAAAGCAGGGGGCCTACGAGCAGTACTTC. Amino acid sequence: CASSPGKQGAYEQYF.

CDR3 DNA: TGTGCCACCAGCAGACCCGGCGGCGGAACGACGGCCGGGGAGCTGTTTTTT. It specifies CATSRPGGGTTAGELFF. The genes are TRBV15 and TRBJ2-2; D not certain. Between the trimmed V and J ends, which lost 2 bases and 6 bases, there was a span of 19 bases. The length of the CDR3 is 17 residues. Germline V gene lookup returns CDR1 LNHNV and CDR2 YYDKDF (reference sequence).

This clone was seen only a few times. This chain joins TRBV5-6 and TRBJ2-5, with D possibly being TRBD1 (5 bases). V lost 1 base to trimming and J lost 1 base, with 8 bases between them. From germline, CDR1 is SGHDT and CDR2 YYEEEE. This CDR3 contains 14 residues. In DNA form, the CDR3 reads TGTGCCAGCAGCTTGCTACAGGCCCAAGAGACCCAGTACTTC. It is translated as CASSLLQAQETQYF.

The rearrangement joins TRBV5-4 to TRBJ2-7; 10 positions match TRBD2. The CDR3 loop spans 16 amino acids. Trimming cost V 6 bases and J 1 base; bases outside gene matches: 10. Germline assignment: CDR1 SGHNT and CDR2 YYREEE (reference sequence). CDR3 nucleotides: TGTGCCAGCAAGGTACGTGGGACTAGCGAATCCTACGAGCAGTACTTC. Residues: CASKVRGTSESYEQYF.